The text below deals with one TCR beta chain. The antigen is unknown. This sample is part of a study of T cell responses to AZD1222 COVID-19 vaccine. Looked up from germline, CDR1 is SGHRS and CDR2 is YFSETQ. The CDR3 extends over 14 amino acids. V lost 5 bases, J lost 2 bases, and 10 bases lay in between. Sequencing used immunoSEQ multiplex PCR; TCRdb keeps in-frame clones, though not all of them. The repertoire has tens of thousands of clones, under 95% of them found once; the top ten carry around 8%. The study's findings and limits: Following two doses of AZD1222, Spike-specific TCR breadth and depth rose. There were repertoire samples only from the period after the peak T cell response. Clonal diversity was possibly underestimated, and the donors were mostly white British, with more females. At baseline, seropositivity was found in only six or seven AZD1222 recipients.

This chain links TRBV5-1 with TRBJ1-4; D remains unclear. The sequence derives from an adult who received the AZD1222 COVID-19 vaccine. The source was peripheral blood, collected 28 days after the second AZD1222 dose. CDR3 sequence (DNA): TGCGCCAGCAGTTTGAGGGCTACTAATGAAAAACTGTTTTTT. Amino acids: CASSLRATNEKLFF. Variable domain in full (rest from reference TRBV5-1 and TRBJ1-4): KAGVTQTPRYLIKTRGQQVTLSCSPISGHRSVSWYQQTPGQGLQFLFEYFSETQRNKGNFPGRFSGRQFSNSRSEMNVSTLELGDSALYLCASSLRATNEKLFFGSGTQLSVL.